Presented here are 28 T cell receptor beta chains from one specimen sequenced in a study of cytomegalovirus exposure and HLA in healthy donors (dated by TCRdb to the late 2010s). Library prep was done by the immunoSEQ multiplex PCR assay. Not all clones reach the TCRdb copy of this immuneACCESS table, which keeps in-frame sequences only. Checked studies attribute under half of the gap to unresolved V genes and leave the rest unexplained. For this sample the table gives around 300,000 clones, of which about 90% were detected only once. Roughly 1.2% of the sample rests with the top ten. Sequencing was performed on PBMCs. The source of these receptors is a woman aged 25 to 39 in good health and CMV-seropositive.

This clone was counted once. V is TRBV4-1 and J is TRBJ1-4; D remains ambiguous. CDR1 MGHRA and CDR2 YSYEKL come from the germline V gene. There are 13 residues in the CDR3. V was shortened by 4 bases and J by 7 bases, with 10 bases between the two germline ends. In DNA, the CDR3 is TGCGCCAGCAGCCCTCGGAGTGGTGAAAAACTGTTTTTT. Amino acid sequence: CASSPRSGEKLFF.

This clone was seen a few times. J is TRBJ1-2 and V is TRBV29-1; D gene uncertain. Germline V gene sequence: CDR1 SQVTM, CDR2 ANQGSEA. The V end was cut by 3 bases, the J end by 5 bases, with 13 bases between. The CDR3 loop spans 13 amino acids. As DNA, the CDR3 is TGCAGCGTTGATCATGGGGAGCGGTATGGCTACACCTTC. It translates to CSVDHGERYGYTF. Drawing the rest from reference TRBV29-1 and TRBJ1-2, the complete variable domain is SAVISQKPSRDICQRGTSLTIQCQVDSQVTMMFWYRQQPGQSLTLIATANQGSEATYESGFVIDKFPISRPNLTFSTLTVSNMSPEDSSIYLCSVDHGERYGYTFGSGTRLTVV.

The genes are TRBV28 and TRBJ2-7; unclear D gene. The CDR3 is 15 amino acids. Trimming pared 1 base from V and 4 bases from J, leaving 14 bases between. Germline CDR1 and CDR2: MDHEN and SYDVKM. CDR3 residues: CASSLFGRSPYEQYF. Here the CDR3 DNA reads TGTGCCAGCAGTTTATTCGGGCGAAGCCCTTACGAGCAGTACTTC.

Note on this clone: Relative to the germline gene, one junction end is altered; a read error may explain this. The J gene is TRBJ2-7, the V gene TRBV2; no clear D gene. CDR1 is SNHLY, CDR2 FYNNEI, per germline. The CDR3 loop spans 12 amino acids. The chain's CDR3 is CASSRTPKSTLF. In DNA form, the CDR3 reads TGTGCCAGCTCTCGGACCCCAAAATCGACTTTATTC.

This sequence joins TRBV5-6 and TRBJ2-5; 12 nucleotides agree with TRBD1. CDR1 and CDR2 from the germline V gene are SGHDT and YYEEEE. Unmatched junction bases numbered 5, after V lost 4 bases and J lost 4 bases. The CDR3 covers 15 residues. The CDR3 is CASSGGQGAVETQYF. The CDR3 nucleotides read TGTGCCAGCAGCGGGGGACAGGGGGCCGTAGAGACCCAGTACTTC.

The CDR3 is CASSPWGSGAANTGELFF. As DNA, the CDR3 is TGCGCCAGCAGCCCTTGGGGTAGCGGTGCGGCGAACACCGGGGAGCTGTTTTTT. This chain connects TRBV5-1 to TRBJ2-2; a possible D gene is TRBD2 (6 bases). The CDR3 runs to 18 residues. Trimming pared 4 bases from V and 0 bases from J, leaving 19 bases between. The germline CDR1 and CDR2 sequences are SGHRS and YFSETQ.

V usage is TRBV25-1 and J usage is TRBJ2-1, with TRBD2 identical over 8 bases. The CDR3 has 15 amino acids. V gave up 1 base and J gave up 8 bases; unmatched junction bases: 7. CDR1 and CDR2 from the germline V gene are MGHDK and SYGVNS. CDR3 bases: TGTGCCAGCAGTGAATGGGTTAGCGGGGCGGATGAGCAGTTCTTC. This codes for CASSEWVSGADEQFF. The complete variable domain, with remaining parts taken from reference TRBV25-1 and TRBJ2-1, reads EADIYQTPRYLVIGTGKKITLECSQTMGHDKMYWYQQDPGMELHLIHYSYGVNSTEKGDLSSESTVSRIRTEHFPLTLESARPSHTSQYLCASSEWVSGADEQFFGPGTRLTVL.

The chain uses TRBV27 and TRBJ2-1; the match to TRBD2 covers 14 bases. The germline V gene encodes CDR1 MNHEY and CDR2 SMNVEV (reference sequence). The CDR3 spans 16 residues. The J segment lost 12 bases and the V segment lost 6 bases, leaving 13 bases of the junction unmatched. CDR3 DNA sequence: TGTGCCAGCAGCCATAGGACTAGCGGGAGGACCTTACGGCAGTTCTTC. It encodes CASSHRTSGRTLRQFF.

The genes are TRBV29-1 and TRBJ1-1; 12 bases agree with TRBD1. The germline gives CDR1 SQVTM, CDR2 ANQGSEA. Germline trimming cut 6 bases from V and 7 bases from J; bases unmatched to any gene: 18. CDR3 length equals 17 residues. CDR3 sequence reads: CSVSLRDRGPGGDEAFF. Here the CDR3 DNA reads TGCAGCGTCTCCCTAAGGGACAGGGGGCCCGGAGGGGATGAAGCTTTCTTT.

This chain uses TRBV2 with TRBJ2-7; D not resolved. The CDR3 loop spans 16 amino acids. Per germline, CDR1 SNHLY and CDR2 FYNNEI. Trimming left V 6 bases short and J 5 bases short, with 23 bases between. CDR3 amino acids: CASRESGSPYPDEQYF. The CDR3 DNA reads as TGTGCCAGCAGAGAATCGGGCAGTCCCTATCCGGACGAGCAGTACTTC.

The gene calls are TRBV6-6 and TRBJ2-5; D might be TRBD2 (6 bases). Germline CDR1 reads MNHNY; CDR2 reads SVGAGI (reference sequence). The V end lost 2 bases, the J end lost 6 bases, and 10 bases lay between the germline ends. This CDR3 is 13 amino acids long. CDR3 sequence: CASSYGGEKTQYF. The CDR3 coding sequence is TGTGCCAGCAGTTACGGAGGGGAAAAGACCCAGTACTTC.

This rearrangement joins TRBV7-2 to TRBJ2-7; 11 bases are shared with TRBD2. Germline CDR1 is SGHTA and CDR2 is FQGNSA. The CDR3 runs 17 residues. Trimming cost V 0 bases and J 5 bases; bases outside gene matches: 9. The CDR3 reads CASSLARLAGGYHEQYF. The CDR3 nucleotides are TGTGCCAGCAGCTTAGCCCGATTAGCGGGAGGGTACCACGAGCAGTACTTC.

The V gene is TRBV28, the J gene TRBJ2-7; the D gene could be TRBD1 or TRBD2 (6 bases each). V shed 3 bases and J shed 13 bases, with 16 bases lying between them. CDR1 is MDHEN, CDR2 SYDVKM, per germline. The CDR3 runs to 12 residues. CDR3 DNA: TGTGCCAGCAGTTTGGTAGGGGGGTTAGATTACTTC. It codes for CASSLVGGLDYF.

This chain joins TRBV19 and TRBJ1-5; D is unclear. Germline V gene sequence: CDR1 LNHDA, CDR2 SQIVND (reference sequence). Trimming cost V 5 bases and J 2 bases, with 13 bases left between them. The CDR3 covers 15 residues. DNA for the CDR3: TGTGCCAGTAGTGCCCCTCGGCCAGGCAATCAGCCCCAGCATTTT. It specifies CASSAPRPGNQPQHF. Filled out from reference TRBV19 and TRBJ1-5, the complete variable domain reads DGGITQSPKYLFRKEGQNVTLSCEQNLNHDAMYWYRQDPGQGLRLIYYSQIVNDFQKGDIAEGYSVSREKKESFPLTVTSAQKNPTAFYLCASSAPRPGNQPQHFGDGTRLSIL.

J is TRBJ1-5 and V is TRBV25-1; 7 bases line up with TRBD1. This CDR3 comprises 14 residues. V shed 3 bases, J shed 6 bases, and the junction held 5 bases outside the gene matches. CDR1 and CDR2 (germline): MGHDK, SYGVNS. CDR3 amino acids: CASSEAGGVQPQHF. The CDR3 bases are TGTGCCAGCAGTGAGGCAGGGGGAGTTCAGCCCCAGCATTTT.

This chain links TRBV5-6 with TRBJ2-5, with D tentatively TRBD2 (7 bases). Trimming shortened V by 7 bases and J by 7 bases, and 20 bases separated the two germline ends. CDR1 and CDR2 (germline): SGHDT, YYEEEE. The CDR3 spans 14 residues. Here the CDR3 reads CASRSWGGVGTQYF. Written as DNA, the CDR3 is TGTGCCAGCCGCTCGTGGGGGGGCGTTGGGACCCAGTACTTC.

The V and J genes are TRBV5-6 and TRBJ2-2; 11 bases agree with TRBD2. The CDR3 has 16 residues. The trim removed 4 bases at V and 1 base at J, leaving 3 bases unmatched. Germline V gene sequence: CDR1 SGHDT, CDR2 YYEEEE. DNA for the CDR3: TGTGCCAGCAGCGTGGGACTAGCGGAGAACACCGGGGAGCTGTTTTTT. Amino acids: CASSVGLAENTGELFF.

This clone was detected once. The DNA of the CDR3 is TGTGCCAGCAGAAGGACAGGGGTAATGAACACTGAAGCTTTCTTT. Translation gives CASRRTGVMNTEAFF. The chain links TRBV25-1 to TRBJ1-1; 9 bases are a match to TRBD1. Germline CDR1 is MGHDK and CDR2 is SYGVNS. V shed 6 bases, J shed 0 bases, and the junction held 5 bases outside the gene matches. This CDR3 has 15 residues.

This sequence joins TRBV30 and TRBJ1-6; D perhaps matches TRBD1 (5 bases). The germline CDR1 and CDR2 sequences are GTSNPN and SVGIG (reference sequence). This CDR3 spans 15 amino acids. V was trimmed by 2 bases and J by 9 bases, leaving 17 bases between them. The CDR3, as DNA: TGTGCCTGGAGTCTGGCACAGGTCGGTGGTTCACCCCTCCACTTT. Protein: CAWSLAQVGGSPLHF.

The chain joins TRBV30 to TRBJ1-5; D remains ambiguous. The CDR3 contains 14 residues. V was trimmed by 2 bases and J by 2 bases, leaving 10 bases between them. Germline CDR1 GTSNPN, CDR2 SVGIG (reference sequence). CDR3 amino acids: CAWSLGLGNQPQHF. The CDR3 nucleotides read TGTGCCTGGAGTCTAGGGTTGGGCAATCAGCCCCAGCATTTT.

The chain carries TRBV2 and TRBJ2-5, with 8 bases aligning to TRBD2. The V gene's germline CDR1 is SNHLY and CDR2 FYNNEI. This CDR3 has 14 residues. Unmatched junction bases numbered 6, after V lost 4 bases and J lost 5 bases. CDR3 DNA sequence: TGTGCCAGCAGTGCAATAGCGGGAACCGAGACCCAGTACTTC. This encodes CASSAIAGTETQYF. Variable domain in full (rest from reference TRBV2 and TRBJ2-5): EPEVTQTPSHQVTQMGQEVILRCVPISNHLYFYWYRQILGQKVEFLVSFYNNEISEKSEIFDDQFSVERPDGSNFTLKIRSTKLEDSAMYFCASSAIAGTETQYFGPGTRLLVL.

The V gene is TRBV4-3, the J gene TRBJ2-1; 10 nucleotides match TRBD2. J was trimmed by 8 bases and V by 1 base; bases with no gene match: 11. The CDR3 covers 17 residues. CDR1 LGHNA and CDR2 YSLEER come from the germline V gene. In DNA form, the CDR3 reads TGCGCCAGCAGCCAAGGGAATGCAGCGGGAGGGCCAGATGAGCAGTTCTTC. Encoded protein: CASSQGNAAGGPDEQFF.

The chain combines TRBV29-1 with TRBJ2-5; TRBD2 matches at 8 bases. CDR3 length: 13 amino acids. With V trimmed by 6 bases and J by 5 bases, 8 bases remained unmatched. In germline, CDR1 is SQVTM, CDR2 ANQGSEA. CDR3 bases: TGCAGCGTGAATATAGCGGGGCCCGAGACCCAGTACTTC. Protein product: CSVNIAGPETQYF.

DNA for the CDR3: TGTGCTAGTGGTTGGGGGGGGACTAGTTTCGATGAGCAGTTCTTC. This translates into CASGWGGTSFDEQFF. V is TRBV12-5 and J is TRBJ2-1, with 8 bases matching TRBD2. The CDR3 has 15 amino acids. V dropped 4 bases and J dropped 8; count of bases not matched to a gene: 10. Germline V gene sequence: CDR1 LGHNT, CDR2 FRNRAP.

On this clone itself: This specimen includes other DNA sequences encoding the same CDR3. The chain uses TRBV5-1 and TRBJ2-2; D call uncertain. The CDR3 sequence is 14 residues long. Between the trimmed V and J ends, which lost 0 bases and 2 bases, there was a span of 5 bases. Germline V CDR1 and CDR2: SGHRS, YFSETQ. DNA for the CDR3: TGCGCCAGCAGCTTGGCGGCCAACACCGGGGAGCTGTTTTTT. Translated, it gives CASSLAANTGELFF. Full variable domain (remainder filled in from reference TRBV5-1 and TRBJ2-2): KAGVTQTPRYLIKTRGQQVTLSCSPISGHRSVSWYQQTPGQGLQFLFEYFSETQRNKGNFPGRFSGRQFSNSRSEMNVSTLELGDSALYLCASSLAANTGELFFGEGSRLTVL.

J is TRBJ2-2 and V is TRBV9, with 9 bases lining up with TRBD1. V dropped 2 bases and J dropped 6; count of bases not matched to a gene: 2. The length of the CDR3 is 14 residues. Germline CDR1 and CDR2: SGDLS and YYNGEE. The CDR3 DNA is TGTGCCAGCAGCGTTAGACAGGGGGCCGGGGAGCTGTTTTTT. Its protein product is CASSVRQGAGELFF.

The chain employs TRBV30 and TRBJ2-1; D is perhaps TRBD1 or TRBD2 (5 bases each). Germline lookup yields CDR1 GTSNPN and CDR2 SVGIG (reference sequence). This CDR3 comprises 11 residues. The germline V and J ends were trimmed by 2 bases and 12 bases, with 11 bases remaining between them. The CDR3 coding sequence is TGTGCCTGGAGTTCTGGGGGAATGCAGTTCTTC. Translation: CAWSSGGMQFF.

The chain recombines TRBV27 with TRBJ2-1; 9 nucleotides agree with TRBD2. This CDR3 comprises 17 residues. Germline V gene data show CDR1 as MNHEY and CDR2 as SMNVEV (reference sequence). The V and J ends lost 1 base and 6 bases, in that order; junction bases with no gene match: 10. This chain's CDR3 is CASSLYFPGLASNEQFF. Here the CDR3 DNA reads TGTGCCAGCAGTTTATATTTTCCGGGACTAGCTTCCAATGAGCAGTTCTTC.